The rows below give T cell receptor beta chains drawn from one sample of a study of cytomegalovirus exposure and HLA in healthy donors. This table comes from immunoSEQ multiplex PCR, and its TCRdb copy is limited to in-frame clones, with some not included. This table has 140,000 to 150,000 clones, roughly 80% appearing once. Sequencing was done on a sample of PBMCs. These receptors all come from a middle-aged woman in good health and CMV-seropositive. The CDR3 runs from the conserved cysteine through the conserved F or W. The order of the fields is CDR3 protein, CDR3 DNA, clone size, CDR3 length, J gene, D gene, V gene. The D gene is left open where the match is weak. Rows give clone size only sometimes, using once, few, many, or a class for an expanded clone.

CASSKEDRYEKLFF,TGTGCCAGCTCAAAGGAGGACCGTTATGAAAAACTGTTTTTT,.,14,TRBJ1-4,.,TRBV2
CASSLEISGGGYEQYF,TGTGCCAGCAGCTTAGAGATTAGCGGGGGAGGTTACGAGCAGTACTTC,.,16,TRBJ2-7,TRBD2,TRBV7-2
CASSTSGRDRNYGYTF,TGTGCCAGTTCTACCTCTGGACGGGACAGAAACTATGGCTACACCTTC,.,16,TRBJ1-2,TRBD1,TRBV19
CASRYRVGEQYF,TGTGCCAGCAGGTACAGGGTTGGCGAGCAGTACTTC,.,12,TRBJ2-7,.,TRBV28
CASSRNGRGRGNTIYF,TGCGCCAGCAGTCGTAATGGCAGGGGGAGGGGAAACACCATATATTTT,.,16,TRBJ1-3,TRBD1,TRBV23-1
CASSQGVLAGAYNEQFF,TGCGCCAGCAGCCAAGGTGTGCTAGCGGGGGCGTACAATGAGCAGTTCTTC,.,17,TRBJ2-1,TRBD2,TRBV4-3
CASSIIQGTDTQYF,TGTGCCAGTAGTATAATTCAGGGAACAGATACGCAGTATTTT,.,14,TRBJ2-3,.,TRBV19
CSVEGASGSGSKNIQYF,TGCAGCGTTGAAGGGGCATCAGGATCCGGTTCCAAAAACATTCAGTACTTC,.,17,TRBJ2-4,.,TRBV29-1
CASSLHQGNTEAFF,TGTGCCAGCAGCTTACACCAGGGAAACACTGAAGCTTTCTTT,.,14,TRBJ1-1,.,TRBV7-8
CASSYRTGSGDTQYF,TGTGCCAGCAGCTACCGGACAGGGTCCGGAGATACGCAGTATTTT,.,15,TRBJ2-3,TRBD1,TRBV5-8
CASSIRQYTEAFF,TGTGCCAGTAGTATTCGACAGTACACTGAAGCTTTCTTT,few,13,TRBJ1-1,.,TRBV19
CASSQGDRFKGDEQFF,TGTGCCAGCAGCCAGGGGGACCGGTTTAAGGGGGATGAGCAGTTCTTC,.,16,TRBJ2-1,TRBD1,TRBV7-2
CASGDRLNTEAFF,TGTGCCAGTGGGGACAGGTTGAACACTGAAGCTTTCTTT,.,13,TRBJ1-1,TRBD1,TRBV19
CASSEVGASGNTIYF,TGTGCCAGCAGTGAAGTGGGGGCGTCCGGAAACACCATATATTTT,.,15,TRBJ1-3,.,TRBV6-1
CASSYLGGRSTDTQYF,TGTGCCAGCAGTTACCTTGGGGGCCGTAGCACAGATACGCAGTATTTT,once,16,TRBJ2-3,.,TRBV6-6
CASSAPPTGSTDTQYF,TGTGCCAGCAGCGCCCCCCCTACGGGAAGCACAGATACGCAGTATTTT,.,16,TRBJ2-3,.,TRBV9
CASSSYRSTRDKVRPQHF,TGTGCCAGCAGTTCGTATCGCTCAACCCGAGACAAGGTACGGCCCCAGCATTTT,once,18,TRBJ1-5,.,TRBV28
CASSSDTHGNQPQHF,TGTGCCAGCAGTTCCGACACACATGGCAATCAGCCCCAGCATTTT,.,15,TRBJ1-5,.,TRBV6-5
CASSPGTGGADTQYF,TGCGCCAGCAGCCCCGGGACAGGGGGGGCAGATACGCAGTATTTT,.,15,TRBJ2-3,TRBD1,TRBV5-1
CASSGTGNYGYTF,TGTGCCAGCAGCGGGACAGGGAACTATGGCTACACCTTC,.,13,TRBJ1-2,TRBD1,TRBV7-9
CASSEDPSGSYEQYF,TGTGCCAGCAGTGAAGATCCTAGCGGGAGCTACGAGCAGTACTTC,medium-sized,15,TRBJ2-7,TRBD2,TRBV6-1
CASSLFTGTSNEQFF,TGCGCCAGCAGCCTCTTTACTGGGACATCCAATGAGCAGTTCTTC,few,15,TRBJ2-1,.,TRBV5-1
CASNRDSQGETQYF,TGTGCCAGCAACCGGGACTCACAAGGAGAGACCCAGTACTTC,.,14,TRBJ2-5,.,TRBV27